This T cell receptor beta chain came from a study of blood T cell repertoires in COVID-19. As for the study in general: Sources were T cells, B-cell-depleted T cells, or PBMCs; the material itself was cDNA or gDNA.

Authors' analysis steps: Reference gene primer amplification yielded estimated nucleated cell counts. Assay used: immunoSEQ multiplex PCR; TCRdb lists only in-frame clones, some missing. V and J calls and clone size are those listed in that table; D and trimming were worked out from the DNA. Among under 500,000 clones listed, 87% were seen once. Germline V gene data show CDR1 as SGDLS and CDR2 as YYNGEE. V shed 0 bases, J shed 5 bases, and the junction held 8 bases outside the gene matches. The CDR3 runs 16 residues. Concerning this clone: Other DNA sequences in the same sample also yield this CDR3.

Assignments of participants to cohorts depended upon their own reported clinical history. The chain carries TRBV9 and TRBJ2-3; 8 bases agree with TRBD2. The TCR originated in a woman between 18 and 29 years old with acute COVID-19. What was sequenced was PBMCs or T cells enriched from blood (not recorded which). The chain's CDR3 is CASSVVSGGLGDTQYF. The CDR3 nucleotides are TGTGCCAGCAGCGTAGTCTCGGGAGGGTTAGGAGATACGCAGTATTTT.